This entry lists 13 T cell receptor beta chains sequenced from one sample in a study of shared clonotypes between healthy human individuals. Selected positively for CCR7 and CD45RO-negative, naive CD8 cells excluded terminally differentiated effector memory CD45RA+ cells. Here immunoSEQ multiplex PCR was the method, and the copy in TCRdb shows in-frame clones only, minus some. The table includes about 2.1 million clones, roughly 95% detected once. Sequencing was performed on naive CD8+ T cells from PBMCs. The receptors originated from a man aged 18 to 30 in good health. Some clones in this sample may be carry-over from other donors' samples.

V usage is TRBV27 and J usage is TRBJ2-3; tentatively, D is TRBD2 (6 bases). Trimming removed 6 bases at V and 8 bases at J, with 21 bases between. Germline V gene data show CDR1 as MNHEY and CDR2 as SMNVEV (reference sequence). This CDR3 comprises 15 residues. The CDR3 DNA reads TGTGCCAGCAGGAAGGGGCGGGGAGGCATCGGTACGCAGTATTTT. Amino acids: CASRKGRGGIGTQYF.

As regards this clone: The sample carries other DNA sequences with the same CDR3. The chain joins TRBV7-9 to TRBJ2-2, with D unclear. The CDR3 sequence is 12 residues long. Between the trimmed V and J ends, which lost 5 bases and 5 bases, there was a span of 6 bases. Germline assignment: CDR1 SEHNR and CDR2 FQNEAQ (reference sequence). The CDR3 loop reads CASSLGTGELFF. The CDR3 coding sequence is TGTGCCAGCAGCCTCGGGACCGGGGAGCTGTTTTTT.

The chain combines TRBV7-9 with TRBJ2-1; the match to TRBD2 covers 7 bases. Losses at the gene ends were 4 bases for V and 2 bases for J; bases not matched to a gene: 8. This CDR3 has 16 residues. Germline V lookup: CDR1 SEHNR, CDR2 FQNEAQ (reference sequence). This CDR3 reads CASSSGQRETYNEQFF. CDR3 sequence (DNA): TGTGCCAGCAGCTCGGGCCAGCGGGAAACCTACAATGAGCAGTTCTTC.

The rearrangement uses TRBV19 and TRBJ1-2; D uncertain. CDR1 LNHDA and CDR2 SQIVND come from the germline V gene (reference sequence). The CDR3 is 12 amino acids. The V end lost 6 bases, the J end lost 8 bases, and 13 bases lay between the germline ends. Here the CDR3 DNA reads TGTGCCAGTAGCCCAGGCGCGGGGGGCTACACCTTC. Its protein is CASSPGAGGYTF.

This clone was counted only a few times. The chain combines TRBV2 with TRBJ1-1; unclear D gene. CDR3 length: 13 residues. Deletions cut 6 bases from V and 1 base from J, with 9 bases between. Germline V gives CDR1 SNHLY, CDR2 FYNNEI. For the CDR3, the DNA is TGTGCCAGCAGAAACGACGGGAACACTGAAGCTTTCTTT. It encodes CASRNDGNTEAFF.

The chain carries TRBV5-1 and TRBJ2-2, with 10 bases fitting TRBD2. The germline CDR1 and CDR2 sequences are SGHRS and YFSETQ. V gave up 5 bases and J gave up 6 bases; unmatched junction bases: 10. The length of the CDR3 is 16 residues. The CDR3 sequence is CASRLNLAGAAGELFF. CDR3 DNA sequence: TGCGCCAGCAGGCTTAATCTAGCGGGAGCGGCCGGGGAGCTGTTTTTT.

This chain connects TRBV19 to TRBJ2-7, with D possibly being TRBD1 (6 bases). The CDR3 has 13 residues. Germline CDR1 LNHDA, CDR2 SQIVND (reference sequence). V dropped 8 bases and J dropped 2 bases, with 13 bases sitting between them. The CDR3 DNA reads TGTGCCAGTCGAGGGGCAGGGGCCTACGAGCAGTACTTC. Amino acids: CASRGAGAYEQYF.

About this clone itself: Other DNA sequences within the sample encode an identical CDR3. This CDR3 reads CASSLAHEAFF. CDR3 DNA sequence: TGTGCCAGCAGCTTAGCACATGAAGCTTTCTTT. The chain has TRBV7-9 and TRBJ1-1, with unresolved D. Germline V gene lookup returns CDR1 SEHNR and CDR2 FQNEAQ (reference sequence). The CDR3 length is 11 residues. The V end was cut by 0 bases, the J end by 7 bases, with 3 bases between.

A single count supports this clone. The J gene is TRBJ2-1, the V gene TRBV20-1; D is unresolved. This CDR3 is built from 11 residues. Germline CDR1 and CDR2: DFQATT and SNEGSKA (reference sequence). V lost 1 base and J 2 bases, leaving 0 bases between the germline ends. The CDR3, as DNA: TGCAGTGCTAGAGCCTACAATGAGCAGTTCTTC. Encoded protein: CSARAYNEQFF.

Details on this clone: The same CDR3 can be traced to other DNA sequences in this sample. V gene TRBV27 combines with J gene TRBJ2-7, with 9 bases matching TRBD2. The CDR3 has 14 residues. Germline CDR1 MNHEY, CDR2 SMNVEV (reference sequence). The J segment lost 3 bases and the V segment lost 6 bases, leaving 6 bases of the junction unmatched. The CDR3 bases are TGTGCCAGCAGCCTAGCGGGACAGAGCTACGAGCAGTACTTC. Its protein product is CASSLAGQSYEQYF.

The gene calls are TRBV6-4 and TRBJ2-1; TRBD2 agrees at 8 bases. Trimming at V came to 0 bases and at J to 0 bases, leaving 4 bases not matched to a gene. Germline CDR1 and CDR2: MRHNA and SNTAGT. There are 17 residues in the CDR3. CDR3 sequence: CASSDSDSGASYNEQFF. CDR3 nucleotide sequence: TGTGCCAGCAGTGACTCGGATAGCGGGGCCTCCTACAATGAGCAGTTCTTC.

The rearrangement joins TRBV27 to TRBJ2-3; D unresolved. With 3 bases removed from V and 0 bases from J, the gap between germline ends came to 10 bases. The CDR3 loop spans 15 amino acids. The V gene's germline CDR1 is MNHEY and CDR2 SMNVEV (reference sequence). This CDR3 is CASSLIRSSTDTQYF. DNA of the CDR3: TGTGCCAGCAGTTTGATCCGTTCTAGCACAGATACGCAGTATTTT.

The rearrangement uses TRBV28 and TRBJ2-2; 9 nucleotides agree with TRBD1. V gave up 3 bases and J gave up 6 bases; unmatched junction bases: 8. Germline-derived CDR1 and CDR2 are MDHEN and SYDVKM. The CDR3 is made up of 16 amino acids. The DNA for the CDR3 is TGTGCCAGCAGTTTTCTGGACAGGGGCAATTCCGGGGAGCTGTTTTTT. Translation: CASSFLDRGNSGELFF.